Given below is one TCR beta chain in context. This specimen belongs to a study of cytomegalovirus exposure and HLA in healthy donors. CDR1 GTSNPN and CDR2 SVGIG come from the germline V gene (reference sequence). The V gene lost 0 bases and the J gene lost 8 bases, with 14 bases spanning the gap. The length of the CDR3 is 14 residues. Primers: 60 Vbeta forward and 13 Jbeta reverse. Libraries were prepared by immunoSEQ multiplex PCR; TCRdb keeps only in-frame clonotypes and omits some of them. The sample yields roughly 160,000 clones, about two thirds seen once. This receptor was taken from a woman in her 30s in good health and CMV-seronegative. The V and J genes are TRBV30 and TRBJ1-5; TRBD1 is a possible D gene (5 bases). Specimen: PBMCs. CDR3 loop: CAWSVRGGWEPQHF. CDR3 nucleotide sequence: TGTGCCTGGAGTGTACGCGGGGGGTGGGAGCCCCAGCATTTT.